This entry concerns a single T cell receptor (beta chain). The data were produced by immunoSEQ multiplex PCR, yet TCRdb's version contains in-frame clones alone and is incomplete. The table records 250,000 or so clones, around 82% of them present only once. The CDR3 totals 17 residues. Germline lookup yields CDR1 SGHRS and CDR2 YFSETQ. Trimming cost V 0 bases and J 0 bases, with 12 bases left between them. This specimen comes from a study of blood T cell repertoires in COVID-19. Symptom resolution, clearance, or two negative PCRs marked the recovered donors of Cohort 3. The chain carries TRBV5-1 and TRBJ1-4; possible D gene TRBD1, 5 bases. The specimen was PBMCs or T cells enriched from blood (not recorded which). The clonotype was recovered from a man in his fifties who had recovered from COVID-19. The CDR3 nucleotides are TGCGCCAGCAGCTTGGGGCCCCAGGGTTCAACTAATGAAAAACTGTTTTTT. Translated: CASSLGPQGSTNEKLFF.